This T cell receptor beta chain emerged from a study of T cells in localized non-small cell lung cancer. Study-wide results and limits: Longer overall survival was linked to higher blood T cell density. The appearance of a median approximately 57 of the top 100 tumor clones was seen in adjacent lung. Uninvolved adjacent lung had higher T cell clonality than tumor and all other tissues.

Method: immunoSEQ multiplex PCR; TCRdb's copy keeps in-frame clones and lacks some. The table shows fewer than 40,000 clones, with over 75% occurring only once. Remarks on this clone: Its antigen is not identified.

Germline lookup yields CDR1 SGHRS and CDR2 YFSETQ. Deletions cut 3 bases from V and 0 bases from J, with 8 bases between. CDR3 length: 14 residues. The rearrangement joins TRBV5-1 to TRBJ2-3; D not resolved. The receptor was derived from a woman between 35 and 70 years old with stage III lung adenocarcinoma. The sequencing used peripheral blood mononuclear cells, collected before any cancer treatment. The CDR3 region has the DNA TGCGCCAGCAGCTCGGCCCTTAGCACAGATACGCAGTATTTT. This sequence encodes CASSSALSTDTQYF.